The source of this T cell receptor (beta chain) is a study of tumor-infiltrating lymphocytes in primary liver carcinoma. A constant-region primer served to make TCR beta cDNA from about 530 ng total RNA. TCR beta libraries came from three nested multiplex PCR rounds using slightly modified ARM-PCR. Researchers ran the first two PCR rounds for ten to eleven cycles each with TRBV1-TRBV30 forward primers and a C-beta reverse primer. MiXCR, applied by TCRdb to the multiplex PCR reads, yields one record per CDR3 protein. The sample lists 100,000 to 150,000 distinct CDR3 sequences, around 64% occurring once. The sample holds many counts of this clonotype. DNA and RNA were both co-extracted from 20-30 mg of bulk tissue that had not been sorted. The CDR3 length is 13 residues. V was cut by 7 bases and J by 6 bases, with 13 bases left in between.

Sequenced sample: liver tumor tissue from sampling region 3. Noted subset: tumor region T3, left-lateral pole. This clonotype originated in a woman aged 55-69 years with primary liver carcinoma and hepatitis B virus infection. The chain joins TRBV12-3 or TRBV12-4 to TRBJ2-1; D gene ambiguous. The CDR3 coding sequence is TGTGCCAGCACCTCCCCTCTTCGCAATGAGCAGTTCTTC. This sequence encodes CASTSPLRNEQFF.